The present T cell receptor beta chain was sequenced within a study of OX40 agonist ivuxolimab in advanced cancers. Study summary: The treatment was a fully human IgG2 OX40 agonist, ivuxolimab. Every patient in dose escalation had hepatocellular carcinoma, melanoma, renal cell or head and neck cancer.

People who had autoimmune disease history or systemic immunosuppression were excluded. Study-wide points: Averaging showed that CD8+ T cells had more expanded clones than CD4+ did.

Assay used: immunoSEQ multiplex PCR; TCRdb lists only in-frame clones, some missing. This table holds around 100,000 clones, around 90% found once. Germline CDR1 is SGHVS and CDR2 is FQNEAQ. The CDR3 is 18 residues long. J was trimmed by 3 bases and V by 0 bases; bases with no gene match: 5. Points on this clone: The antigen remains undetermined.

This clonotype originated in an adult with an advanced solid tumor such as melanoma, head and neck, liver or kidney cancer. The sequencing used CD4+ or CD8+ T cells sorted from blood, collected in a trial of the OX40 agonist ivuxolimab. The chain uses TRBV7-8 and TRBJ2-3, with 14 nucleotides matching TRBD2. The CDR3 DNA sequence: TGTGCCAGCAGCTTAGCGATGGGACTAGCGGGAGCAACAGATACGCAGTATTTT. Its protein product is CASSLAMGLAGATDTQYF. The full variable domain, completed using reference TRBV7-8 and TRBJ2-3, is GAGVSQSPRYKVAKRGQDVALRCDPISGHVSLFWYQQALGQGPEFLTYFQNEAQLDKSGLPSDRFFAERPEGSVSTLKIQRTQQEDSAVYLCASSLAMGLAGATDTQYFGPGTRLTVL.